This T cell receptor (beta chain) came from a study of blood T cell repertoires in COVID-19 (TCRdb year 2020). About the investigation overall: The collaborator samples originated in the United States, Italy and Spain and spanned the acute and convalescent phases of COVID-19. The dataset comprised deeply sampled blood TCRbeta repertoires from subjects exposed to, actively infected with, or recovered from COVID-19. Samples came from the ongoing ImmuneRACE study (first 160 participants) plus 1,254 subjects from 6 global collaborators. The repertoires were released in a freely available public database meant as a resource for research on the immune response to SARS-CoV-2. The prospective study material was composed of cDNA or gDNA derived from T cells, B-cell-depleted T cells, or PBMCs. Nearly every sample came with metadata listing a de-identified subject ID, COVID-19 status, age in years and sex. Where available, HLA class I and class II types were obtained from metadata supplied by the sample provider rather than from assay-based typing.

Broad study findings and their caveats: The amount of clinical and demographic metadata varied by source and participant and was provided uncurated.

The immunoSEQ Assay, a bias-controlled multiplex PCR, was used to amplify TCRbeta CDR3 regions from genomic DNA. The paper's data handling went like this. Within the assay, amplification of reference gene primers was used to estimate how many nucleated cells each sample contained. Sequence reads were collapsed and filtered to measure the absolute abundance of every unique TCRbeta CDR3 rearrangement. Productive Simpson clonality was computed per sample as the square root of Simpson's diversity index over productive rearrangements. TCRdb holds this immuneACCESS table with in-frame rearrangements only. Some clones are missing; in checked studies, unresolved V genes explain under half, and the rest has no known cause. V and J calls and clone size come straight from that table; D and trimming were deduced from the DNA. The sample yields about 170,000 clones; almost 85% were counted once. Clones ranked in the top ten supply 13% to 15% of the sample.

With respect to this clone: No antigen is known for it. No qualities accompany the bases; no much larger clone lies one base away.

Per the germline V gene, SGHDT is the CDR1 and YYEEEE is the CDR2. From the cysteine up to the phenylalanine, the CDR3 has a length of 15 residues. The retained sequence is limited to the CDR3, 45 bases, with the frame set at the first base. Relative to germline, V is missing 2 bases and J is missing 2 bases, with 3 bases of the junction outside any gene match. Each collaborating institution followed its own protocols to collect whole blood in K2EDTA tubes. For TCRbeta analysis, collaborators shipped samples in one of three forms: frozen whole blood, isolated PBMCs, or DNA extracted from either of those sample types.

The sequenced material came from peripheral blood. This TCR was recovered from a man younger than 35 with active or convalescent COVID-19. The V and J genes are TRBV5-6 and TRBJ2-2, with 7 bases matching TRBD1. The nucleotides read TGTGCCAGCAGCTTTCGGGACAGAAACACCGGGGAGCTGTTTTTT. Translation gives CASSFRDRNTGELFF.